This T cell receptor (beta chain) came from a study of cytomegalovirus exposure and HLA in healthy donors. Everyone who donated was a healthy bone marrow donor. V gave up 0 bases and J gave up 6 bases, with 8 bases separating them. CDR1 is MNHEY and CDR2 is SVGAGI in the germline V gene. CDR3 length: 13 residues. PCR involved 60 Vbeta and 13 Jbeta primers. Profiling relied on immunoSEQ multiplex PCR, and the TCRdb table lists in-frame clones only, not all of them. The sample consists of 100,000 to 150,000 clones, around 84% of them appearing once. Notes on this clone: Its antigen is not identified.

Study-wide results and limits: Being productive about 90% or about 30% of the time was typical of most TCR beta V segments in an earlier analysis.

The sequenced sample consisted of PBMCs. The sequence came from a man aged 50-60 years in good health and CMV-seronegative. The J gene is TRBJ1-2, the V gene TRBV6-5; D call uncertain. The CDR3 nucleotides are TGTGCCAGCAGTTACTCTTTTCGGGATGGCTACACCTTC. It translates to CASSYSFRDGYTF.